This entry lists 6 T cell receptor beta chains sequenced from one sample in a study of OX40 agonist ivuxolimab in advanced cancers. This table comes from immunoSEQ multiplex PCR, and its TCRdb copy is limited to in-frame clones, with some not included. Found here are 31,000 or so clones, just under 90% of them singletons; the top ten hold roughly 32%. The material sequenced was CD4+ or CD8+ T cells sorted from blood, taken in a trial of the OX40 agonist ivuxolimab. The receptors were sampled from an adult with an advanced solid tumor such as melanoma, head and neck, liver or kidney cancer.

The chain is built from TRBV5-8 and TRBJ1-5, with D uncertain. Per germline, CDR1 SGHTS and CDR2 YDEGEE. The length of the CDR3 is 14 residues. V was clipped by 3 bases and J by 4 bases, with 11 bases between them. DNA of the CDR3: TGTGCCAGCAGCTCTAGCGGTTATAATCAGCCCCAGCATTTT. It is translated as CASSSSGYNQPQHF. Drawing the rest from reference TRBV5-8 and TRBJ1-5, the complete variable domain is EAGVTQSPTHLIKTRGQQATLRCSPISGHTSVYWYQQALGLGLQFLLWYDEGEERNRGNFPPRFSGRQFPNYSSELNVNALELEDSALYLCASSSSGYNQPQHFGDGTRLSIL.

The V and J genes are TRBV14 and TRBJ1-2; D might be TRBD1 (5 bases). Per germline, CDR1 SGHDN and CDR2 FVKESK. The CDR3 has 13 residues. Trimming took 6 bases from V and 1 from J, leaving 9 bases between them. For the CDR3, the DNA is TGTGCCAGCAGTCAGGGTAATAACTATGGCTACACCTTC. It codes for CASSQGNNYGYTF.

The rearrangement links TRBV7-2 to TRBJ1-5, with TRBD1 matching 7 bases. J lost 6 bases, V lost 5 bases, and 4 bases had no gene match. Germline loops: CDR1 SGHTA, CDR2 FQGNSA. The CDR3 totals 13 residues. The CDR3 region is CASSPQGLQPQHF. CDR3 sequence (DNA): TGTGCCAGCAGCCCACAGGGGCTTCAGCCCCAGCATTTT. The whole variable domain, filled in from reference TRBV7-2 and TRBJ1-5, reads GAGVSQSPSNKVTEKGKDVELRCDPISGHTALYWYRQSLGQGLEFLIYFQGNSAPDKSGLPSDRFSAERTGGSVSTLTIQRTQQEDSAVYLCASSPQGLQPQHFGDGTRLSIL.

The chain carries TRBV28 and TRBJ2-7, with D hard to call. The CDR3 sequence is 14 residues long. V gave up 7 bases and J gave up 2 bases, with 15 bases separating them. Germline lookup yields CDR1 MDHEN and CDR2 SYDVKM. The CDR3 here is CASTNLDPAYEQYF. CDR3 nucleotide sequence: TGTGCCAGCACTAACCTAGACCCCGCCTACGAGCAGTACTTC.

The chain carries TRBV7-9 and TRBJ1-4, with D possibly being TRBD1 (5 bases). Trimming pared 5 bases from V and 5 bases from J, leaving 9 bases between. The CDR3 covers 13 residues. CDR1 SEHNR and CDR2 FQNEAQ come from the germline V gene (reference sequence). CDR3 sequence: CASSQQENEKLFF. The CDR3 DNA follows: TGTGCCAGCAGCCAACAGGAAAATGAAAAACTGTTTTTT.

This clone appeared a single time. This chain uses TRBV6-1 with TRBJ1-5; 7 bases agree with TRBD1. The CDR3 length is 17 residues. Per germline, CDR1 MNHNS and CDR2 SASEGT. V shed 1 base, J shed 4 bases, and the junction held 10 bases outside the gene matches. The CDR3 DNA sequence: TGTGCCAGCAGTGAAGGTTGGACCACAGGGGTGAATCAGCCCCAGCATTTT. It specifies CASSEGWTTGVNQPQHF.